Here is one T cell receptor (beta chain) with its context. The antigen is undetermined. The data were obtained in a study of CD8+CD57+ T cells in acquired aplastic anemia. Germline-derived CDR1 and CDR2 are SQVTM and ANQGSEA. This CDR3 spans 16 amino acids. V lost 7 bases to trimming and J lost 2 bases; unmatched junction nucleotides: 10. General study findings and limits: CD8+ Simpson's diversity showed no significant patient-control difference.

TCR beta VDJ and CDR3 were profiled, and genomic DNA was the template. Each CDR3 protein gets one entry after TCRdb re-called the reads with MiXCR. This table has tens of thousands of distinct CDR3 sequences, roughly three fifths appearing once. Those patients picked for sequencing had displayed CD8+CD57+ cell expansion on flow cytometry. In all patients, the disease was severe acquired aplastic anemia. No therapy was given to patients before blood sampling. The chain couples TRBV29-1 to TRBJ2-6, with TRBD1 matching 8 bases. What was sequenced was sorted CD4+, CD8+, or CD8+CD57+ T cells (not recorded which) from PBMCs. This sequence originates from a human donor with aplastic anemia. The CDR3 loop reads CSASGGAGTGANVLTF. CDR3 sequence (DNA): TGCAGCGCGTCAGGGGGCGCAGGGACTGGGGCCAACGTCCTGACTTTC.